A single sample gave rise to the 18 T cell receptor beta chains below, sequenced in a study of blood T cells in healthy people across ages. A second PCR, run for about 6 to 11 cycles, used a sample-barcoded 5' primer plus a J-beta primer mix. One entry per CDR3 protein results from TCRdb running MiXCR on the 5' RACE reads. The table has about 1.4 million distinct CDR3 sequences, 45% to 70% seen once; the top ten hold over 6.5%. The specimen was blood. These receptors were collected from a man aged 18 to 29 in good health.

As concerns this clonotype: Since a much larger clone is just one base distant, this may be a read error. The V and J genes are TRBV4-3 and TRBJ1-2; D unresolved. The CDR3 is made up of 11 amino acids. V dropped 4 bases and J dropped 8 bases, with 8 bases sitting between them. Germline assignment: CDR1 LGHNA and CDR2 YSLEER. CDR3 protein: CASSREQGYTF. DNA for the CDR3: TGCGCCAGCAGCCGAGAGCAAGGCTACACCTTC.

This clonotype was counted ten times or more. The rearrangement links TRBV27 to TRBJ1-1, with D possibly matching TRBD1 (5 bases). CDR1 and CDR2 (germline): MNHEY, SMNVEV (reference sequence). V lost 3 bases and J lost 1, with 6 bases in between. The length of the CDR3 is 13 residues. The CDR3, as DNA: TGTGCCAGCAGTTTGAGGGGGAACACTGAAGCTTTCTTT. Protein sequence: CASSLRGNTEAFF.

The chain employs TRBV6-6 and TRBJ1-2; tentative D call: TRBD1 (5 bases). V gave up 5 bases and J gave up 5 bases, with 9 bases separating them. Germline V CDR1 and CDR2: MNHNY, SVGAGI (reference sequence). This CDR3 has 12 amino acids. CDR3 in amino acids: CASSDRRYGYTF. CDR3 DNA sequence: TGTGCCAGCAGTGACAGACGGTATGGCTACACCTTC.

The rearrangement joins TRBV6-1 to TRBJ1-5; D gene uncertain. This CDR3 has 15 amino acids. Trimming removed 7 bases at V and 1 base at J, with 14 bases between. CDR1 is MNHNS, CDR2 SASEGT, per germline. For the CDR3, the DNA is TGTGCCAGCACCGTACTTGCTGGGAGCAATCAGCCCCAGCATTTT. Translating it yields CASTVLAGSNQPQHF.

The chain employs TRBV6-1 and TRBJ2-3; no clear D gene. The CDR3 totals 15 residues. Between the trimmed V and J ends, which lost 11 bases and 6 bases, there was a span of 24 bases. Germline values: CDR1 MNHNS, CDR2 SASEGT. CDR3 residues: CACTVLVGPFDTQYF. For the CDR3, the DNA is TGTGCCTGCACGGTATTGGTAGGGCCTTTCGATACGCAGTATTTT.

V gene TRBV10-3 combines with J gene TRBJ2-5; the D gene is possibly TRBD1 (5 bases). Germline V gives CDR1 ENHRY, CDR2 SYGVKD. With 10 bases removed from V and 11 bases from J, the gap between germline ends came to 23 bases. The CDR3 runs 13 residues. This chain's CDR3 is CATEQVNGNEQYF. CDR3 sequence (DNA): TGTGCCACGGAACAGGTCAACGGCAATGAGCAGTACTTC.

The chain combines TRBV21-1 with TRBJ2-3; TRBD1 is the table's D call, not checked against the DNA. TRBV21-1 is classified as a pseudogene. The CDR3 length is 15 residues. CDR3 sequence reads: CASSKDPGGTDTQYF. CDR3 sequence (DNA): TGTGCCAGCAGCAAAGACCCGGGGGGCACAGATACGCAGTATTTT.

This clonotype was found once. The chain combines TRBV4-3 with TRBJ2-7; 14 nucleotides agree with TRBD2. CDR1 is LGHNA and CDR2 is YSLEER in the germline V gene. The junction had 5 bases not matched to a gene; V was cut back by 3 bases and J by 1 base. CDR3 length: 17 amino acids. Here the CDR3 DNA reads TGCGCCAGCAGCCAGGGACTAGCGGGGGCCGCTTCCTACGAGCAGTACTTC. This sequence encodes CASSQGLAGAASYEQYF.

The rearrangement joins TRBV7-9 to TRBJ2-3; 10 bases are shared with TRBD1. V lost 3 bases to trimming and J lost 5 bases; unmatched junction nucleotides: 2. The CDR3 extends over 14 amino acids. Germline V lookup: CDR1 SEHNR, CDR2 FQNEAQ (reference sequence). As DNA, the CDR3 is TGTGCCAGCAGCTTCGACAGGGGGCTAGATACGCAGTATTTT. The encoded protein is CASSFDRGLDTQYF.

This clonotype was counted a single time. The chain has TRBV6-6 and TRBJ2-7, with TRBD1 identical over 7 bases. CDR3 length: 13 residues. After removal of 7 bases from V and 3 bases from J, the junction contained 6 bases not matched to a gene. Germline loops: CDR1 MNHNY, CDR2 SVGAGI (reference sequence). CDR3 DNA sequence: TGTGCCAGCACTGCGACAGGGTTCTACGAGCAGTACTTC. It yields the protein CASTATGFYEQYF.

V and J are TRBV6-6 and TRBJ1-2; TRBD1 agrees at 7 bases. V was pared by 4 bases and J by 5 bases, with 4 bases of the junction left unmatched. Germline V gene sequence: CDR1 MNHNY, CDR2 SVGAGI (reference sequence). The CDR3 has 13 residues. CDR3 DNA: TGTGCCAGCAGTTTGGGACAGAAGTATGGCTACACCTTC. Its translation is CASSLGQKYGYTF.

J is TRBJ2-5 and V is TRBV5-1; a weak D match, TRBD1 (6 bases). CDR3 length: 15 amino acids. Per the germline V gene, CDR1 is SGHRS and CDR2 is YFSETQ. Trimming removed 0 bases from V and 5 bases from J, with 14 bases in between. CDR3 region: CASSLVVGQGETQYF. The CDR3 coding sequence is TGCGCCAGCAGCTTGGTAGTCGGGCAGGGGGAGACCCAGTACTTC.

This clonotype has more than one count but fewer than ten. V is TRBV28 and J is TRBJ2-5; D possibly uses TRBD1 or TRBD2 (5 bases each). The CDR3 length is 13 residues. Germline V gene data show CDR1 as MDHEN and CDR2 as SYDVKM. Trimming left V 3 bases short and J 5 bases short, with 10 bases between. CDR3 sequence (DNA): TGTGCCAGCAGTTTTGGGGGTATGGAGACCCAGTACTTC. Translated, it gives CASSFGGMETQYF.

This sequence joins TRBV27 and TRBJ2-7; D is perhaps TRBD1 or TRBD2 (7 bases each). Trimming stripped 3 bases from V and 2 bases from J, with 14 bases between. Germline values: CDR1 MNHEY, CDR2 SMNVEV (reference sequence). The CDR3 length is 15 residues. CDR3 protein: CASSFQGGMPYEQYF. In DNA, the CDR3 is TGTGCCAGCAGTTTCCAGGGGGGGATGCCCTACGAGCAGTACTTC.

The chain has TRBV10-3 and TRBJ2-2, with TRBD2 as a possible D gene (5 bases). V dropped 2 bases and J dropped 6 bases, with 13 bases sitting between them. The CDR3 loop spans 15 amino acids. In germline, CDR1 is ENHRY, CDR2 SYGVKD. The CDR3 DNA reads as TGTGCCATCAGTGAGAGGGAGCGGACCTCCGGGGAGCTGTTTTTT. This encodes CAISERERTSGELFF.

This clonotype occurred once. The V gene is TRBV2, the J gene TRBJ2-5; D is possibly TRBD1 (6 bases). The germline V and J ends were trimmed by 6 bases and 3 bases, with 17 bases remaining between them. The CDR3 length is 15 residues. Germline CDR1 and CDR2: SNHLY and FYNNEI. The CDR3 loop is CASSRPGQPKETQYF. The CDR3 DNA sequence: TGTGCCAGCAGCCGGCCCGGACAGCCAAAAGAGACCCAGTACTTC.

The genes are TRBV21-1 and TRBJ1-2; the DNA was not compared with TRBD1, the D call given in the table. TRBV21-1 counts as a pseudogene. The CDR3 extends over 11 amino acids. The CDR3 coding sequence is TGTGCCAGCAGCGTACAGGGATACCACACCTTC. It translates to CASSVQGYHTF.

At least ten counts were recorded for this clonotype. The CDR3 DNA is TGCAGTGCTAGAGATCCAGCGGCGGATCATGAGCAGTTCTTC. Amino acid sequence: CSARDPAADHEQFF. The J gene is TRBJ2-1, the V gene TRBV20-1; D may be TRBD2 (5 bases). From germline, CDR1 is DFQATT and CDR2 SNEGSKA (reference sequence). The CDR3 is made up of 14 amino acids. Trimming stripped 0 bases from V and 8 bases from J, with 14 bases between.